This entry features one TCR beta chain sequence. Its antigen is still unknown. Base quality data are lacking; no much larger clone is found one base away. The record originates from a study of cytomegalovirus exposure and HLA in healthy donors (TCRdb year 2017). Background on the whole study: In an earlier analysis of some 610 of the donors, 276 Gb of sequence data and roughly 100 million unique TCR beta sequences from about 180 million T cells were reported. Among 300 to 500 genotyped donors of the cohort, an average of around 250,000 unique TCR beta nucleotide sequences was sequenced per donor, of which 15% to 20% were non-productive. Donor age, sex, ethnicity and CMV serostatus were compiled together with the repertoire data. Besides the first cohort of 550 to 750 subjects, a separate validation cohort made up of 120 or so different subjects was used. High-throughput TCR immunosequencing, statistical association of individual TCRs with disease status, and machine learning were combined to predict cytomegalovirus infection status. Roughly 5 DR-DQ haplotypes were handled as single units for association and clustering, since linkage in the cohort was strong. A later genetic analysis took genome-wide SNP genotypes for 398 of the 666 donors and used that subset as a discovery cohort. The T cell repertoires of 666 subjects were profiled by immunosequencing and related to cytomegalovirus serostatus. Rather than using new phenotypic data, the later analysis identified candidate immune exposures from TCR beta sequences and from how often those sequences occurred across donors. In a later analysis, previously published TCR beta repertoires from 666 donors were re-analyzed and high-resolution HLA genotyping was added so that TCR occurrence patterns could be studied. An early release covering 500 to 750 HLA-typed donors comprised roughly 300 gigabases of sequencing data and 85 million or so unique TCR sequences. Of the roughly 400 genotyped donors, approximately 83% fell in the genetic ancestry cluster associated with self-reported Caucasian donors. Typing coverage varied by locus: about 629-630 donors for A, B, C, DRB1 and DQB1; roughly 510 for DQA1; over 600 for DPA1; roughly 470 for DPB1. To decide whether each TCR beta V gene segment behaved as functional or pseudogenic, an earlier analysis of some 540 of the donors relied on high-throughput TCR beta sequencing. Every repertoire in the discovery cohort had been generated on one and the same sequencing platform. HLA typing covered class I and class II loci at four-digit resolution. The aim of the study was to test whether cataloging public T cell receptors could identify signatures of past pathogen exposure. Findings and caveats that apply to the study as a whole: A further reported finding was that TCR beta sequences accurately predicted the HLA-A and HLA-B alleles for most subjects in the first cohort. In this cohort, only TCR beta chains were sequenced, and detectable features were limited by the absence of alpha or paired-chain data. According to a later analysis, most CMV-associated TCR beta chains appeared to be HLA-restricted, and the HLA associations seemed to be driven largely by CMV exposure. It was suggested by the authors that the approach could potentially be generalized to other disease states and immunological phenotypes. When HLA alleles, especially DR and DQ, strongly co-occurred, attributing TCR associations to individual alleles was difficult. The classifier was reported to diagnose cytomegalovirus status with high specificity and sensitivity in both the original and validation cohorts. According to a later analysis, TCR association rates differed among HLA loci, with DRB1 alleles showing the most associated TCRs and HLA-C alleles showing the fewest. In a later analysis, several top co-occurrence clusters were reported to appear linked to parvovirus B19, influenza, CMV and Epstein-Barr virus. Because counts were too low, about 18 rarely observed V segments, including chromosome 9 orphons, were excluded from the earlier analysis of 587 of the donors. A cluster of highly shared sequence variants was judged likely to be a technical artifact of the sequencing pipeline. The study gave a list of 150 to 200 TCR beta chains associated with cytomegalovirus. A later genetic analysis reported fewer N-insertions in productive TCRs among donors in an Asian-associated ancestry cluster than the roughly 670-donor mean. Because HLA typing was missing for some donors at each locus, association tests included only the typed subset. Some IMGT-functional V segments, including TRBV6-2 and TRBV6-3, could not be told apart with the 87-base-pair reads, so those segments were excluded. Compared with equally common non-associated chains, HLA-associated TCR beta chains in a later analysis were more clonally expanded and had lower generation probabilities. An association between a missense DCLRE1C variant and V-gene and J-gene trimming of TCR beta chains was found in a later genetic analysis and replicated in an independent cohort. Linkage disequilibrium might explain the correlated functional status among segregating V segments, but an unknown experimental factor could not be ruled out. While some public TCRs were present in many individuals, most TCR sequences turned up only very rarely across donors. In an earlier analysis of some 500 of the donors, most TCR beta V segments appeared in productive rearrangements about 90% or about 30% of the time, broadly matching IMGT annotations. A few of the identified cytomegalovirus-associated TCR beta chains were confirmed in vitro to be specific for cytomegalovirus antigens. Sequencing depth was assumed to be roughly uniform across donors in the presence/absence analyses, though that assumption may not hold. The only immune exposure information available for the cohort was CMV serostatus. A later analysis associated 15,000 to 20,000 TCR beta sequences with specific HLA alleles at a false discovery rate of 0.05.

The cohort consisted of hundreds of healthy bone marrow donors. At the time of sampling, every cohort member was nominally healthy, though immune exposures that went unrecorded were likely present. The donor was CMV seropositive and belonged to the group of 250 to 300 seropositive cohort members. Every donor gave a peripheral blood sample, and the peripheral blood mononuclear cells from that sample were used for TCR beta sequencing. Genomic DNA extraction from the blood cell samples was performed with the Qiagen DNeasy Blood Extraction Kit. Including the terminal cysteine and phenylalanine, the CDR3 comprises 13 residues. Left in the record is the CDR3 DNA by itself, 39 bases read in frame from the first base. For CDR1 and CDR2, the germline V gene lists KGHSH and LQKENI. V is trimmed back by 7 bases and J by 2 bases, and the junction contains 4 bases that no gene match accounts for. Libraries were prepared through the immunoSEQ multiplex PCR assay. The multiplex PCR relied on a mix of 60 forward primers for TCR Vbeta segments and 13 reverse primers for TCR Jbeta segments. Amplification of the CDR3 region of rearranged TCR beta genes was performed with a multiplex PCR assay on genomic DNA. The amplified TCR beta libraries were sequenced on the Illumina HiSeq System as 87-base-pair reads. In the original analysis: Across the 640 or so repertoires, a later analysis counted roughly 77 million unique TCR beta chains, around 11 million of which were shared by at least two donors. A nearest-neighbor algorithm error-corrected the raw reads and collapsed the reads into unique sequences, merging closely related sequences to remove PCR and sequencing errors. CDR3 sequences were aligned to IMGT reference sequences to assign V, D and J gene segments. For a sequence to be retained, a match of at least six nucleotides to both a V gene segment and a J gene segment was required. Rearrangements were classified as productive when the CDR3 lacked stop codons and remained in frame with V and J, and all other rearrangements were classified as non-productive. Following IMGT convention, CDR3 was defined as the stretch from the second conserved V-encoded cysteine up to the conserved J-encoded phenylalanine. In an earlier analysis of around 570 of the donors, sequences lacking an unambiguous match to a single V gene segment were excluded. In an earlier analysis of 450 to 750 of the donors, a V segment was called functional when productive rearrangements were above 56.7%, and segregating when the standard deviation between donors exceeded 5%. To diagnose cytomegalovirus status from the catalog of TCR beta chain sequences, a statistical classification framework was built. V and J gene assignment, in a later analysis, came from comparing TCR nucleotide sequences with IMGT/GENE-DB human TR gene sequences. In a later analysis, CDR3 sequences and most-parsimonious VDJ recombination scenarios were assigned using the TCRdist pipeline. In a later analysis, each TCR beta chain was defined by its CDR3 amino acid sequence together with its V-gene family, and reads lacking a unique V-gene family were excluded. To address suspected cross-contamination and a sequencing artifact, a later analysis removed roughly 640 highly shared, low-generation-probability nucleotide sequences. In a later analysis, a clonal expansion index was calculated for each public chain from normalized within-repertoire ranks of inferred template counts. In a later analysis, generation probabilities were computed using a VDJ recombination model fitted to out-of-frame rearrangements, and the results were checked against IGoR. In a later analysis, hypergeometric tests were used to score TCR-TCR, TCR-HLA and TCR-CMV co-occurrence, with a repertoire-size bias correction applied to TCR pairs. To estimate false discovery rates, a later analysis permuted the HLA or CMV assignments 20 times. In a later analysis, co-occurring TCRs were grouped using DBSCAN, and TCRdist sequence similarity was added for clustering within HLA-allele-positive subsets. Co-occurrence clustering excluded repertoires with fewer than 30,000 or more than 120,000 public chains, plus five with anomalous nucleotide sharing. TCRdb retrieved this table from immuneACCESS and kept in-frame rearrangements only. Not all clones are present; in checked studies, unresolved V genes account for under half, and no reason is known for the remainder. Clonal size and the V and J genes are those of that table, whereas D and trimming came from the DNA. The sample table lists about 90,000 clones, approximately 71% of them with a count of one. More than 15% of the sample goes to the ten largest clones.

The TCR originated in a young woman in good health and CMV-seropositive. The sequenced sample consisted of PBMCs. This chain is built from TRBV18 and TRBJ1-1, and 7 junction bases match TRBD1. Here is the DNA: TGTGCCAGCTTAGGGGGCGTCAACACTGAAGCTTTCTTT. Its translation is CASLGGVNTEAFF. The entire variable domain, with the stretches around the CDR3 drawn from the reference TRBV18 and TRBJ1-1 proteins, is NAGVMQNPRHLVRRRGQEARLRCSPMKGHSHVYWYRQLPEEGLKFMVYLQKENIIDESGMPKERFSAEFPKEGPSILRIQQVVRGDSAAYFCASLGGVNTEAFFGQGTRLTVV.